The clone carrying this T cell receptor (beta chain) was seen at least ten times. The target antigen is unknown. The TCRbeta library was prepared with unique molecular identifiers. TCRdb passed the PCR reads through MiXCR, listing each CDR3 protein once. In the table there are about 490,000 distinct CDR3 sequences, roughly a tenth of which are singletons. The data belong to a study of T-cell reconstitution after alpha-beta-depleted transplantation in children. Germline values: CDR1 SQVTM, CDR2 ANQGSEA. CDR3 size: 12 residues. The V gene lost 3 bases and the J gene lost 6 bases, with 8 bases spanning the gap. Study-wide results and limits: T cells produced anew were the main source of T-cell counts and diversity one year after transplant.

The chain recombines TRBV29-1 with TRBJ1-4; TRBD1 is a possible D gene (5 bases). Specimen: PBMCs, collected before TCRalphabeta/CD19-depleted stem cell transplant. The sequence was obtained from a child aged 2-15 years with inherited bone marrow failure, due to receive a stem cell transplant. The CDR3: CSVDEGDEKLFF. DNA of the CDR3: TGCAGCGTTGACGAAGGGGATGAAAAACTGTTTTTT.